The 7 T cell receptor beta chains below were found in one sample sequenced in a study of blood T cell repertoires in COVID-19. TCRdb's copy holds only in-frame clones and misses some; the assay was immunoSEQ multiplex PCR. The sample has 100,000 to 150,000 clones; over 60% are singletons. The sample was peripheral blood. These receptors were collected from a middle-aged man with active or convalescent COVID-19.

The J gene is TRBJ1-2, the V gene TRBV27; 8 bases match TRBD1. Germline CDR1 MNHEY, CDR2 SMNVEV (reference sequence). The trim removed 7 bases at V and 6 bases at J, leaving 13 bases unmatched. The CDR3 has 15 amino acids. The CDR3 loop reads CASTPGTGHANGYTF. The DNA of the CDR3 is TGTGCCAGCACCCCCGGGACAGGTCATGCGAATGGCTACACCTTC.

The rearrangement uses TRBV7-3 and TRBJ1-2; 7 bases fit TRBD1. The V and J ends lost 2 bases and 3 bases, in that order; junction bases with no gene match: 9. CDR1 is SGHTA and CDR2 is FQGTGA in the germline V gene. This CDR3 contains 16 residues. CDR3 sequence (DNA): TGTGCCAGCAGCTTAGGTGGCGGGACAGTCGACTATGGCTACACCTTC. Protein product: CASSLGGGTVDYGYTF.

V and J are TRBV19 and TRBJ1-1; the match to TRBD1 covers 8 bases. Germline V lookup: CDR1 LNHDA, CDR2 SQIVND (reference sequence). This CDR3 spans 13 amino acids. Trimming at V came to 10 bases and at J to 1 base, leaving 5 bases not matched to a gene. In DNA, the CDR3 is TGTGCCATCACGACAGGGGCGAACACTGAAGCTTTCTTT. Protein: CAITTGANTEAFF.

The CDR3 region is CASSSIVGGRARGTNTGELFF. Here the CDR3 DNA reads TGTGCCAGCAGTTCCATAGTCGGCGGGAGGGCCCGGGGTACAAACACCGGGGAGCTGTTTTTT. This chain links TRBV28 with TRBJ2-2; TRBD2 aligns across 9 bases. The CDR3 contains 21 residues. V shed 4 bases, J shed 2 bases, and the junction held 20 bases outside the gene matches. Germline-derived CDR1 and CDR2 are MDHEN and SYDVKM.

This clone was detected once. Written as DNA, the CDR3 is TGTGCTAGTGGTTTGCCACAGGGGGCCAGAGAAAAACTGTTTTTT. Its protein product is CASGLPQGAREKLFF. The chain recombines TRBV12-5 with TRBJ1-4, with 9 bases lining up with TRBD1. Germline CDR1 and CDR2: LGHNT and FRNRAP. Trimming removed 2 bases from V and 8 bases from J; junction bases left unmatched: 6. The CDR3 runs 15 residues. The complete variable domain, with remaining parts taken from reference TRBV12-5 and TRBJ1-4, reads DARVTQTPRHKVTEMGQEVTMRCQPILGHNTVFWYRQTMMQGLELLAYFRNRAPLDDSGMPKDRFSAEMPDATLATLKIQPSEPRDSAVYFCASGLPQGAREKLFFGSGTQLSVL.

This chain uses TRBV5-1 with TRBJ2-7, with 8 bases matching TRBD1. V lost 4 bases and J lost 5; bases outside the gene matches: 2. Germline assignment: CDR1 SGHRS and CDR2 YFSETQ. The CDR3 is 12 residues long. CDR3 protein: CASSRTGNEQYF. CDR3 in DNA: TGCGCCAGCAGCCGGACAGGGAACGAGCAGTACTTC. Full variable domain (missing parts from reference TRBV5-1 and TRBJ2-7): KAGVTQTPRYLIKTRGQQVTLSCSPISGHRSVSWYQQTPGQGLQFLFEYFSETQRNKGNFPGRFSGRQFSNSRSEMNVSTLELGDSALYLCASSRTGNEQYFGPGTRLTVT.

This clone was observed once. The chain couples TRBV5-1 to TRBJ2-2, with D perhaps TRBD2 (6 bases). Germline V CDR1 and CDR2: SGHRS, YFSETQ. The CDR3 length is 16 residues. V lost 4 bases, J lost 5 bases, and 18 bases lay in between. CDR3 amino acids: CASSLGGAVRTGELFF. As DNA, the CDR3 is TGCGCCAGCAGCCTGGGGGGAGCGGTTCGGACCGGGGAGCTGTTTTTT.